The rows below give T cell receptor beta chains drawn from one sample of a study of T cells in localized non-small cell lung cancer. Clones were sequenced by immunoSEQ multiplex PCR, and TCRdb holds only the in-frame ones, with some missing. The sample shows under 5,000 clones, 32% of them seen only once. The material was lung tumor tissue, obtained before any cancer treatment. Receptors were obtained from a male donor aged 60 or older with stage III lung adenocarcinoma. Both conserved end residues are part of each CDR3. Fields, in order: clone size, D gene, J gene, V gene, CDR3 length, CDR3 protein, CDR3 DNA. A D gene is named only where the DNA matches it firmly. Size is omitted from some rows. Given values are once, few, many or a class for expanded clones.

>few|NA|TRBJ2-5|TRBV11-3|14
CASSRYLAQETQYF
TGTGCCAGCAGCCGATACCTAGCGCAAGAGACCCAGTACTTC
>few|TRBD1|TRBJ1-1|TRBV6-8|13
CASSSSTPGQDFF
TGTGCCAGCAGTTCATCAACTCCGGGACAGGATTTCTTT
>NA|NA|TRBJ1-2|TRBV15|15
CATSRDRTYREGYTF
TGTGCCACCAGCAGAGATAGGACCTACCGGGAGGGCTACACCTTC
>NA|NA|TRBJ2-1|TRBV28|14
CASRKGFSWGEQFF
TGTGCCAGCAGGAAGGGCTTTTCTTGGGGTGAGCAGTTCTTC
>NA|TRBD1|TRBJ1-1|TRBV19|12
CASSIETGRAFF
TGTGCCAGTAGTATCGAGACAGGGAGAGCTTTCTTT
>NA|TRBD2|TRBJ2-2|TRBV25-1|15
CASSEYGGGTGELFF
TGTGCCAGCAGTGAATACGGGGGAGGGACCGGGGAGCTGTTTTTT
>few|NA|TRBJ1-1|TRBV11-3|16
CASSPRGRGSGTEAFF
TGTGCCAGCAGCCCCCGAGGCCGGGGGTCGGGCACTGAAGCTTTCTTT
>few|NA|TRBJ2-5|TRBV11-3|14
CASTRDGYQETQYF
TGTGCCAGCACCCGGGACGGGTACCAAGAGACCCAGTACTTC
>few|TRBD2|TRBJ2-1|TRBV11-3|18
CASSLVVLAGSSYNEQFF
TGTGCCAGCAGCTTAGTAGTCCTAGCGGGTAGCTCCTACAATGAGCAGTTCTTC
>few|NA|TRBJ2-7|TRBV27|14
CASGSPFSSYEQYF
TGTGCCAGCGGGAGTCCTTTCAGCTCCTACGAGCAGTACTTC
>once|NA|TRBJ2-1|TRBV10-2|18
CASSEYGLAERGYNEQFF
TGCGCCAGCAGTGAGTATGGACTCGCGGAGAGGGGTTACAATGAGCAGTTCTTC
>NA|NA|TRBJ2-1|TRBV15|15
CATSSSGVSYNEQFF
TGTGCCACCAGCTCATCAGGGGTCTCCTACAATGAGCAGTTCTTC
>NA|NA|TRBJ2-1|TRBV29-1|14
CSVGRERSYNEQFF
TGCAGCGTTGGCCGGGAGCGCTCCTACAATGAGCAGTTCTTC
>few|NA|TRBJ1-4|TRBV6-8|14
CASSQFRFTGKLFF
TGTGCCAGCAGCCAGTTCAGGTTTACAGGAAAACTGTTTTTT
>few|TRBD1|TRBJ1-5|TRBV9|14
CASSGQGLNQPQHF
TGTGCCAGCAGTGGACAGGGGTTGAATCAGCCCCAGCATTTT
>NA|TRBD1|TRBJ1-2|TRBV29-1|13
CSVDATGGNGYTF
TGCAGCGTTGATGCGACAGGGGGGAATGGCTACACCTTC
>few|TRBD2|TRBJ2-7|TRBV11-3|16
CASSLGKGLAKYEQYF
TGTGCCAGCAGCTTAGGAAAGGGACTAGCGAAATACGAGCAGTACTTC
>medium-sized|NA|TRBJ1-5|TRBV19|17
CASKSSQGSYSNQPQHF
TGTGCCAGTAAATCGTCCCAGGGAAGCTATAGCAATCAGCCCCAGCATTTT
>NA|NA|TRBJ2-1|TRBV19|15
CASSTLRLGHNEQFF
TGTGCCAGTAGTACACTCCGACTAGGACACAATGAGCAGTTCTTC
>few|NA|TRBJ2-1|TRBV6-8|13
CASSYLRDNEQFF
TGTGCCAGCAGTTACCTCCGGGACAATGAGCAGTTCTTC
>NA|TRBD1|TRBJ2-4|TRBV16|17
CASSQPDRVQAKNIQYF
TGTGCCAGCAGCCAACCTGACAGGGTCCAAGCCAAAAACATTCAGTACTTC
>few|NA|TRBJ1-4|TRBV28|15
CASSFTAGFGEKLFF
TGTGCCAGCAGTTTCACGGCAGGGTTTGGTGAAAAACTGTTTTTT
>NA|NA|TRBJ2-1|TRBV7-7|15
CASSLGLSSYNEQFF
TGTGCCAGCAGCTTAGGACTGTCCTCCTACAATGAGCAGTTCTTC
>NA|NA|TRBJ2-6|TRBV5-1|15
CASSNRAGGANVLTF
TGCGCCAGCAGCAACAGGGCGGGTGGGGCCAACGTCCTGACTTTC
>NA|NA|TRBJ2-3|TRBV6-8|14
CASSYQEPTDTQYF
TGTGCCAGCAGTTACCAAGAACCAACAGATACGCAGTATTTT
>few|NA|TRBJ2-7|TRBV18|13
CASSSGQPYEQYF
TGTGCCAGCTCATCCGGACAGCCTTACGAGCAGTACTTC
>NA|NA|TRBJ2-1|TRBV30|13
CAWSGGRTNEQFF
TGTGCCTGGAGTGGGGGACGGACCAATGAGCAGTTCTTC
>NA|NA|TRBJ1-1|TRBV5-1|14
CASSPDNFNTEAFF
TGCGCCAGCAGCCCGGACAACTTTAACACTGAAGCTTTCTTT
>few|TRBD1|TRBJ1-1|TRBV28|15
CASRYSTGPFTEAFF
TGTGCCAGCAGATACTCGACAGGGCCCTTCACTGAAGCTTTCTTT
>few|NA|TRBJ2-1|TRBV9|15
CASSEGQGRVNEQFF
TGTGCCAGCAGCGAAGGGCAGGGTAGGGTCAATGAGCAGTTCTTC
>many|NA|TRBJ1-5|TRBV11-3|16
CASSSRDMGSNQPQHF
TGTGCCAGCAGCTCCCGGGACATGGGGAGCAATCAGCCCCAGCATTTT
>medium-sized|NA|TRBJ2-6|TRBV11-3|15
CASSLDVLGANVLTF
TGTGCCAGCAGCTTAGACGTTCTTGGGGCCAACGTCCTGACTTTC
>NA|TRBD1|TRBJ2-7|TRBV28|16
CASSFYGTGFSYEQYF
TGTGCCAGCAGTTTCTACGGGACAGGGTTTTCCTACGAGCAGTACTTC
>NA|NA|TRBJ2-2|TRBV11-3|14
CASSQSQAGGELFF
TGTGCCAGCAGCCAGTCCCAGGCTGGCGGGGAGCTGTTTTTT
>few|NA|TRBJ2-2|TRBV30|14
CAWRPMALGGELFF
TGTGCCTGGAGACCAATGGCCTTGGGGGGGGAGCTGTTTTTT
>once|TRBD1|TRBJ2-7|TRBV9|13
CASSENRGYEQYF
TGTGCCAGCAGTGAAAACAGGGGATACGAGCAGTACTTC
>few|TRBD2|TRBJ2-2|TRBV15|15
CATSVAGEGNGELFF
TGTGCCACCAGCGTAGCGGGGGAAGGTAACGGGGAGCTGTTTTTT
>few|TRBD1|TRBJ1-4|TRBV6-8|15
CASSFIQGAREKLFF
TGTGCCAGCAGTTTCATTCAGGGGGCTAGGGAAAAACTGTTTTTT
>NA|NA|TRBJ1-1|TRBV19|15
CASSTPAGTNTEAFF
TGTGCCAGTAGTACCCCCGCAGGGACGAACACTGAAGCTTTCTTT
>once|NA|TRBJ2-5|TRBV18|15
CASSALGADWETQYF
TGTGCCAGCTCAGCACTGGGGGCAGATTGGGAGACCCAGTACTTC
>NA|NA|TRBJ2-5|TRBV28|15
CASSLPSGPQETQYF
TGTGCCAGCAGTTTACCTTCAGGTCCTCAAGAGACCCAGTACTTC
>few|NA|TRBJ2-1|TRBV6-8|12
CASRPSEFEQFF
TGTGCCAGCAGGCCCAGTGAATTCGAGCAGTTCTTC
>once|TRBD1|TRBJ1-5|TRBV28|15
CASYPMTGDNQPQHF
TGTGCCAGCTACCCAATGACAGGGGACAATCAGCCCCAGCATTTT
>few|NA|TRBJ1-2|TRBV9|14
CASSHREGLYGYTF
TGTGCCAGCAGTCACAGGGAAGGGCTCTATGGCTACACCTTC
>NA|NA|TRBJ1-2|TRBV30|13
CAWQDRRGNGYTF
TGTGCCTGGCAAGACAGGCGGGGGAATGGCTACACCTTC
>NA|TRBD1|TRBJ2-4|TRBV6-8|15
CASSEGQGYGNIQYF
TGTGCCAGCAGTGAGGGACAGGGCTACGGAAACATTCAGTACTTC
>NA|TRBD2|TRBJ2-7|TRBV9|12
CASSRSGNEQYF
TGTGCCAGCAGCCGTAGCGGGAACGAGCAGTACTTC
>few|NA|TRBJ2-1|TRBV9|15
CASSVEADSYNEQFF
TGTGCCAGCAGCGTAGAGGCGGACTCCTACAATGAGCAGTTCTTC
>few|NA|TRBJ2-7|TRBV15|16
CATSREGTGQISEQYF
TGTGCCACCAGCAGAGAAGGTACCGGTCAGATATCCGAGCAGTACTTC
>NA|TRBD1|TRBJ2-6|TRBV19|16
CASSSSTGVRANVLTF
TGTGCCAGTAGCTCATCGACAGGGGTCAGGGCCAACGTCCTGACTTTC
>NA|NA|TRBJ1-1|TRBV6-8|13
CASSRQPNTEAFF
TGTGCCAGCAGCCGCCAACCCAACACTGAAGCTTTCTTT
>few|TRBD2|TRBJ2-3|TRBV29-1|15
CSVKWASGSTDTQYF
TGCAGCGTGAAATGGGCTAGCGGGAGCACAGATACGCAGTATTTT
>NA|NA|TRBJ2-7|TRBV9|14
CASTPGASVYEQYF
TGTGCCAGCACCCCTGGGGCTAGCGTCTACGAGCAGTACTTC